The sequence of this TCR beta chain was determined in a study of human CD8 memory T cell subsets. TCR beta was sequenced from UMI-tagged 5' RACE libraries. TCRdb re-called the 5' RACE reads and shows each CDR3 protein once, DNA omitted. The data show 8,300 or so distinct CDR3 sequences, and the top ten clones hold around 14%. TPEX cells were exhausted-like CCR7+ PD-1+ TIGIT+ early memory CD8+ T cells. This clonotype is labeled medium-sized (0.01 to 0.1%) based on frequency. What it binds is unknown. The CDR3 loop spans 13 amino acids. Germline V gives CDR1 MDHEN, CDR2 SYDVKM. Study-level findings and limits: In contrast to effector memory cells, stem-like memory and precursor exhausted T cells had similarly high diversity. Diversity, per Chao1 estimates, appeared greater in stem-like memory T cells than in precursor exhausted T cells.

The clonotype originates from a human donor in good health. V usage is TRBV28 and J usage is TRBJ2-7. Sequenced input: CD8+ T cells from PBMCs. The CDR3 sequence: CASSFPTAYEQYF.